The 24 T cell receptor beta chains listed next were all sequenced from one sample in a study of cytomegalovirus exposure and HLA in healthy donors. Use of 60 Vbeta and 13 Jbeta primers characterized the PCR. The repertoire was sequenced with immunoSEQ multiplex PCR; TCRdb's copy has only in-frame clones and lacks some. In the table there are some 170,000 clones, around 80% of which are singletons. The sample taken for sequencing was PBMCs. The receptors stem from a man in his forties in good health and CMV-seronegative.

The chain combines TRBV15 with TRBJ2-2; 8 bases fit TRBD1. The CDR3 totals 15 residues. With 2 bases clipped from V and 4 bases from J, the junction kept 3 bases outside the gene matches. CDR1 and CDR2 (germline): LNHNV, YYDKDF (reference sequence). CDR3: CATSRLDRVTGELFF. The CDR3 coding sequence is TGTGCCACCAGCAGATTGGACAGGGTCACCGGGGAGCTGTTTTTT.

CDR3 sequence (DNA): TGTGCCAGCAGTTCACGGACAGGGTGGGCTGAAGCTTTCTTT. The encoded protein is CASSSRTGWAEAFF. The chain is built from TRBV6-5 and TRBJ1-1, with 8 bases matching TRBD1. Germline lookup yields CDR1 MNHEY and CDR2 SVGAGI. The CDR3 has 14 amino acids. V lost 4 bases and J lost 6; bases outside the gene matches: 7.

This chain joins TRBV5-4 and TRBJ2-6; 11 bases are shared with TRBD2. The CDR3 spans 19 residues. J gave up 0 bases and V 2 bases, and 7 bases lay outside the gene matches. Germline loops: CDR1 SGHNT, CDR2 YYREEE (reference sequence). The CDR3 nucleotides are TGTGCCAGCAGCTTACCGGGACTAGCGGTTAGCTCTGGGGCCAACGTCCTGACTTTC. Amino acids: CASSLPGLAVSSGANVLTF.

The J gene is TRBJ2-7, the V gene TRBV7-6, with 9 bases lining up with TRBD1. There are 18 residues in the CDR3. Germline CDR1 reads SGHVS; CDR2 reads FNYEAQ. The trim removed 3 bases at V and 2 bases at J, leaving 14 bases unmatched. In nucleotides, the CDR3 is TGTGCCAGCAGCTTTAGGTCCACAGGGGGCGCCGGGACCTACGAGCAGTACTTC. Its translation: CASSFRSTGGAGTYEQYF.

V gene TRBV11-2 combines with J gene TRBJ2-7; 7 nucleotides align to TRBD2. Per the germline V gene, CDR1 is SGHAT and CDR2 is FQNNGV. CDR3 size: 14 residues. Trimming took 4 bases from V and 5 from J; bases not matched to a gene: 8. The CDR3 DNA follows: TGTGCCAGCAGCTACCCGCAGCGGGGTAACGAGCAGTACTTC. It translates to CASSYPQRGNEQYF.

The CDR3 region has the DNA TGTGCCAGCAGCCCGGACAGGGGGCTGGGGGAGCAGTACTTC. Amino acid sequence: CASSPDRGLGEQYF. The chain carries TRBV7-8 and TRBJ2-7, with 11 positions matching TRBD1. V shed 5 bases, J shed 7 bases, and the junction held 7 bases outside the gene matches. The CDR3 spans 14 residues. Germline assignment: CDR1 SGHVS and CDR2 FQNEAQ.

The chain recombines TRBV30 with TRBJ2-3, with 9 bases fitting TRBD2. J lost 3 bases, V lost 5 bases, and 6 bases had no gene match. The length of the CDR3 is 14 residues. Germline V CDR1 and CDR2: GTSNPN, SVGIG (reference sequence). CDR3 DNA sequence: TGTGCCTGGGACGGGACTAGCAAAACAGATACGCAGTATTTT. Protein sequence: CAWDGTSKTDTQYF.

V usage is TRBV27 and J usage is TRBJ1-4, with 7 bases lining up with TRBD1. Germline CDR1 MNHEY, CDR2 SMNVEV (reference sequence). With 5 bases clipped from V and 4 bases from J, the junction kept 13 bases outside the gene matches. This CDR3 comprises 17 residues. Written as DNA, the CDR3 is TGTGCCAGCAGTCCACCCCCCACAGGGGCGGGTAATGAAAAACTGTTTTTT. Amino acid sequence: CASSPPPTGAGNEKLFF. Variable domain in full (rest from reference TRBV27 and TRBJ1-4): EAQVTQNPRYLITVTGKKLTVTCSQNMNHEYMSWYRQDPGLGLRQIYYSMNVEVTDKGDVPEGYKVSRKEKRNFPLILESPSPNQTSLYFCASSPPPTGAGNEKLFFGSGTQLSVL.

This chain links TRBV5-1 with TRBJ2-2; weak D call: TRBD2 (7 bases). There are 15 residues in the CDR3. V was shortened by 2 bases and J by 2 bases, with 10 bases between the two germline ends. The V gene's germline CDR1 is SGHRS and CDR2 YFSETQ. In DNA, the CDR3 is TGCGCCAGCAGCTTAACGGGGGGCAACACCGGGGAGCTGTTTTTT. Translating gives CASSLTGGNTGELFF.

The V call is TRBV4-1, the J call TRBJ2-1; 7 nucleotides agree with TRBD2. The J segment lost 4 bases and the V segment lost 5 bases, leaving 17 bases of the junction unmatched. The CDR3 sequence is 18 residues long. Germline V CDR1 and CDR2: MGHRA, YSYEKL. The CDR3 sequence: CASSGRALGRDIYNEQFF. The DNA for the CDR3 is TGCGCCAGCAGCGGGAGGGCCCTCGGGCGAGATATTTACAATGAGCAGTTCTTC.

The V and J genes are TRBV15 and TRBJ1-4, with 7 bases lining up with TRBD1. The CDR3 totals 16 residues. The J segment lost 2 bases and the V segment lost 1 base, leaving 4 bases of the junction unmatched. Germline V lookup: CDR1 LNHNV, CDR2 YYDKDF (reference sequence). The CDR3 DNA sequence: TGTGCCACCAGCAGAGGACAGGGCAGGACTAATGAAAAACTGTTTTTT. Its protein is CATSRGQGRTNEKLFF. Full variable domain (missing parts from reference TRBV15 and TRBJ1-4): DAMVIQNPRYQVTQFGKPVTLSCSQTLNHNVMYWYQQKSSQAPKLLFHYYDKDFNNEADTPDNFQSRRPNTSFCFLDIRSPGLGDTAMYLCATSRGQGRTNEKLFFGSGTQLSVL.

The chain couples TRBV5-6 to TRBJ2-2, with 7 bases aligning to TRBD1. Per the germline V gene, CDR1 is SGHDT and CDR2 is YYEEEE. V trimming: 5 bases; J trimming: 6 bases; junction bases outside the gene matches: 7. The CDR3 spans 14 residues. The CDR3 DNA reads TGTGCCAGCAGGTTAGACAGGGTCCCCGGGGAGCTGTTTTTT. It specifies CASRLDRVPGELFF.

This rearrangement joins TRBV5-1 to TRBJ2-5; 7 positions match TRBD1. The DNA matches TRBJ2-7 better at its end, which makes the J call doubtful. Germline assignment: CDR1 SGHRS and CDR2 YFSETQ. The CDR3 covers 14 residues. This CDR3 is CASSLGDRSYEQYF. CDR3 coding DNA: TGCGCCAGCAGCTTGGGGGACAGATCCTACGAGCAGTACTTC.

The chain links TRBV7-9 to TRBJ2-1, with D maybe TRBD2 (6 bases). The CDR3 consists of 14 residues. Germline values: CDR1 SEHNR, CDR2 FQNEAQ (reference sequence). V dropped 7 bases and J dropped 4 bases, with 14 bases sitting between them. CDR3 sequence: CASNPPGTYNEQFF. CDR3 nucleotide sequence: TGTGCCAGCAACCCCCCCGGGACTTACAATGAGCAGTTCTTC.

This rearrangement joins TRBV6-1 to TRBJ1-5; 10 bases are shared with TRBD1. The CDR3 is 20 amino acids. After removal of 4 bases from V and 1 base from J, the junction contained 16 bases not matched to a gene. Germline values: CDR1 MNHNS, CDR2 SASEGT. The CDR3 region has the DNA TGTGCCAGCAGTGTCAGGAGAGGGACAGGGGTAGCTGGAAGCAATCAGCCCCAGCATTTT. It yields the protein CASSVRRGTGVAGSNQPQHF.

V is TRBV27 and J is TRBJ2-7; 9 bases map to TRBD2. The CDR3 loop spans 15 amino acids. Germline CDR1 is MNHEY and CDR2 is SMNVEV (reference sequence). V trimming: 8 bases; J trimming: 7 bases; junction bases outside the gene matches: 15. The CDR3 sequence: CASRNTGLAGWEQYF. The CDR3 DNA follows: TGTGCCAGCCGCAACACTGGGCTAGCGGGGTGGGAGCAGTACTTC.

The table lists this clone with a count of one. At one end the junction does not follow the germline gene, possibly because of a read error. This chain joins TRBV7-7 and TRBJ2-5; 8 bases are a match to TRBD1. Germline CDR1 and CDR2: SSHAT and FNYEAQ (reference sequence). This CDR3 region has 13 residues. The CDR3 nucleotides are TGTGCTAGCAGCCCGACAGGGGAGAGGACCCAGTACTTC. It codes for CASSPTGERTQYF.

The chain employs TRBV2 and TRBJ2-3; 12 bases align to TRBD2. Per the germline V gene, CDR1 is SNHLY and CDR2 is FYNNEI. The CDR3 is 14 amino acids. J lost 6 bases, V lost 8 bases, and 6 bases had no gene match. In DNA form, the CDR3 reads TGTGCCAGCGGGGCTAGCGGGGGGGAGGATACGCAGTATTTT. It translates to CASGASGGEDTQYF.

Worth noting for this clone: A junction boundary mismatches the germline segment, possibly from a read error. The CDR3 protein is CASSPQVILAKNSQYF. The CDR3 nucleotides are TGTGCCAGTAGTCCTCAGGTAATCCTAGCCAAAAACAGTCAGTACTTC. The chain couples TRBV19 to TRBJ2-4, with D perhaps TRBD2 (5 bases). CDR3 length: 16 amino acids. CDR1 and CDR2 from the germline V gene are LNHDA and SQIVND (reference sequence).

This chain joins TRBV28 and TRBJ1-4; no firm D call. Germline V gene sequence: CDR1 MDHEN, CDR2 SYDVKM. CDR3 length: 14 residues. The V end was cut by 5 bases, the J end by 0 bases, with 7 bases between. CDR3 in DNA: TGTGCCAGCAGTCCTCCGGCAACTAATGAAAAACTGTTTTTT. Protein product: CASSPPATNEKLFF.

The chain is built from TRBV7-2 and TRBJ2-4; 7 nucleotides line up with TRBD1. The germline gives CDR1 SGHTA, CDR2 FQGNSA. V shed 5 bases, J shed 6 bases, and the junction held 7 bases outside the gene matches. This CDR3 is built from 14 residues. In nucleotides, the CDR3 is TGTGCCAGCAGCCCAGGGGACAGCTCAAACATTCAGTACTTC. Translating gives CASSPGDSSNIQYF.

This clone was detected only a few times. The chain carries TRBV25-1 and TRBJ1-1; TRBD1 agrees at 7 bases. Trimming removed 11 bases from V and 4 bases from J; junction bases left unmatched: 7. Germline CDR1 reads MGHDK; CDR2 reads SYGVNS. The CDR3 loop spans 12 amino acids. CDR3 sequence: CAVVDRSTEAFF. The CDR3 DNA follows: TGTGCCGTAGTGGACAGGAGCACTGAAGCTTTCTTT.

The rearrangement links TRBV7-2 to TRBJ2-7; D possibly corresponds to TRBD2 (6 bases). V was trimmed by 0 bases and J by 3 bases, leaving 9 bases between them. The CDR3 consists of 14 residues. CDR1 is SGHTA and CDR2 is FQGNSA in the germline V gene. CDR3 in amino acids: CASSLAGGGYEQYF. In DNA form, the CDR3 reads TGTGCCAGCAGCTTAGCGGGAGGAGGCTACGAGCAGTACTTC.

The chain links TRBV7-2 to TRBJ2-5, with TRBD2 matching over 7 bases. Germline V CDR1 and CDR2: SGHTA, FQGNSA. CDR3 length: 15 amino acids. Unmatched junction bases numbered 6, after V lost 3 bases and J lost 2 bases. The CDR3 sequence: CASSFGGGRQETQYF. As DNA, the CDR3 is TGTGCCAGCAGCTTTGGGGGAGGGCGGCAAGAGACCCAGTACTTC. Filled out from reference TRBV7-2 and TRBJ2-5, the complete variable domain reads GAGVSQSPSNKVTEKGKDVELRCDPISGHTALYWYRQSLGQGLEFLIYFQGNSAPDKSGLPSDRFSAERTGGSVSTLTIQRTQQEDSAVYLCASSFGGGRQETQYFGPGTRLLVL.